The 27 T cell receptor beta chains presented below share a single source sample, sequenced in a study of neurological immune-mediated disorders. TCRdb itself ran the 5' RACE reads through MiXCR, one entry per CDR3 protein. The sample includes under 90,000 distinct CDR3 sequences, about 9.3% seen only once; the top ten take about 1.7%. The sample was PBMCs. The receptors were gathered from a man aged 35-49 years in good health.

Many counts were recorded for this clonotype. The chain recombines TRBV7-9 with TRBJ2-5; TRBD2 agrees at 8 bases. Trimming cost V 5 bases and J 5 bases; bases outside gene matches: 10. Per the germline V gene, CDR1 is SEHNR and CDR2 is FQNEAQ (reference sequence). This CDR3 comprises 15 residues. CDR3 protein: CASSPGTSQGETQYF. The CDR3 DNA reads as TGTGCCAGCAGCCCCGGGACTAGTCAGGGGGAGACCCAGTACTTC.

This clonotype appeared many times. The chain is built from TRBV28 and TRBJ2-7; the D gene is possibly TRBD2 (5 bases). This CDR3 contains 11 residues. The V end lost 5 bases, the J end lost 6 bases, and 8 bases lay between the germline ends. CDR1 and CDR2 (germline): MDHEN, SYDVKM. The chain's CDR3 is CASSPDSEQYF. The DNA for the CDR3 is TGTGCCAGCAGTCCGGACTCCGAGCAGTACTTC.

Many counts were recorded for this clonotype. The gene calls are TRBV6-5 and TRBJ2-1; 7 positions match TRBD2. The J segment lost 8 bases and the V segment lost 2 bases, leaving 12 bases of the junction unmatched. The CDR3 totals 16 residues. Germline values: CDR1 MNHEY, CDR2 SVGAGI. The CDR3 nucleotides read TGTGCCAGCAGTTACAGGTGGGGGGGGGTGGATGATGAGCAGTTCTTC. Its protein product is CASSYRWGGVDDEQFF.

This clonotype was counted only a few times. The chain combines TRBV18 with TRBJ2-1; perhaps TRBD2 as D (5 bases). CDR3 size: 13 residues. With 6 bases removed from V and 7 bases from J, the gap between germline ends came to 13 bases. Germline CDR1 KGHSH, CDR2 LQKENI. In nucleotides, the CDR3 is TGTGCCAGCTCGCCAGGTAGCGTGAATGAGCAGTTCTTC. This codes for CASSPGSVNEQFF. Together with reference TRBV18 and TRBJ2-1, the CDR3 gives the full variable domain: NAGVMQNPRHLVRRRGQEARLRCSPMKGHSHVYWYRQLPEEGLKFMVYLQKENIIDESGMPKERFSAEFPKEGPSILRIQQVVRGDSAAYFCASSPGSVNEQFFGPGTRLTVL.

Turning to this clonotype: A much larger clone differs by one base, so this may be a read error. CDR3 sequence reads: CASNQVILAGWGETQYF. DNA for the CDR3: TGTGCCAGCAACCAAGTCATACTAGCGGGGTGGGGAGAGACCCAGTACTTC. This chain uses TRBV3-1 with TRBJ2-5, with 10 bases fitting TRBD2. In germline, CDR1 is LGHDT, CDR2 YNNKEL (reference sequence). The CDR3 loop spans 17 amino acids.

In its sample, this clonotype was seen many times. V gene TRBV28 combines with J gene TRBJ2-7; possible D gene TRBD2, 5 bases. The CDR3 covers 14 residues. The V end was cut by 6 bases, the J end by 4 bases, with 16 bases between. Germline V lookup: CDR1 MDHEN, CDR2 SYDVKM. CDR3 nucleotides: TGTGCCAGCAGCCCAACTAGGACGGGATACGAGCAGTACTTC. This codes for CASSPTRTGYEQYF.

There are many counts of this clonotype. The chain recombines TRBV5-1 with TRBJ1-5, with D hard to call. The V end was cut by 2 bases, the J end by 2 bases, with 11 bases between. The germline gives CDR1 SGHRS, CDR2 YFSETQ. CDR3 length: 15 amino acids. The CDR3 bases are TGCGCCAGCAGCTTTTCCGGAAGCGGCAATCAGCCCCAGCATTTT. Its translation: CASSFSGSGNQPQHF.

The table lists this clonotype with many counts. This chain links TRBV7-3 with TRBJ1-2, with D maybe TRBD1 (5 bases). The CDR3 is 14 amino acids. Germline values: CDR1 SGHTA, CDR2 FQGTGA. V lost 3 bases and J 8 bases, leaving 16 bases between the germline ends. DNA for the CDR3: TGTGCCAGCAGCTTTAGCGGGGGTGTTGGGGGCTACACCTTC. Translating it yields CASSFSGGVGGYTF.

The CDR3 DNA is TGCAGTGCTAGAGAGGACGGGAACACTGAAGCTTTCTTT. This gives the protein CSAREDGNTEAFF. V gene TRBV20-1 combines with J gene TRBJ1-1, with no clear D. The V gene's germline CDR1 is DFQATT and CDR2 SNEGSKA (reference sequence). V was trimmed by 0 bases and J by 1 base, leaving 6 bases between them. The CDR3 loop spans 13 amino acids.

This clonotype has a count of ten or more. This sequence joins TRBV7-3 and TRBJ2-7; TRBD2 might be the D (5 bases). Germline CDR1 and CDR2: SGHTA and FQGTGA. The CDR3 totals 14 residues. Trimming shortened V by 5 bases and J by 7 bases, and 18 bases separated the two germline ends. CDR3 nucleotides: TGTGCCAGCAGCCACGCCGGGGATGTAGGAGAGCAGTACTTC. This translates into CASSHAGDVGEQYF.

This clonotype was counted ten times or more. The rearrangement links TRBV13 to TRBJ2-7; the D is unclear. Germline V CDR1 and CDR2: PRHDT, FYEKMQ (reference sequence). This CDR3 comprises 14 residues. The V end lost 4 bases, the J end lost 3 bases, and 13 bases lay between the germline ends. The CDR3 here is CASSSRLSHYEQYF. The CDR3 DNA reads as TGTGCCAGCAGCTCCCGACTCTCCCACTACGAGCAGTACTTC.

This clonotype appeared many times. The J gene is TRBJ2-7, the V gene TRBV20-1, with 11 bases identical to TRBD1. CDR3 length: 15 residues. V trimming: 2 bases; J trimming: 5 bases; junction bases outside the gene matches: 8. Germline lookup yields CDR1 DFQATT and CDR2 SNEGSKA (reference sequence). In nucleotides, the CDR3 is TGCAGTGCTAGACACCGGGACAGGGGGTTTGACGAGCAGTACTTC. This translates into CSARHRDRGFDEQYF.

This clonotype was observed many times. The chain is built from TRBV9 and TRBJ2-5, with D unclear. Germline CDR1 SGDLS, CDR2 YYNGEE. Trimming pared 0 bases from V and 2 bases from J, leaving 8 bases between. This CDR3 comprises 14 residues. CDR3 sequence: CASSVGGSQETQYF. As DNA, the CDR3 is TGTGCCAGCAGCGTAGGTGGCAGTCAAGAGACCCAGTACTTC.

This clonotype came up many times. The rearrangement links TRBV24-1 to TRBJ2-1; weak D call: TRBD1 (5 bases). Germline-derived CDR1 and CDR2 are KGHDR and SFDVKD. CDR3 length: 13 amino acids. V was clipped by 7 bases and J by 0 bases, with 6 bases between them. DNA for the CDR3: TGTGCCACCAGAGACAGCTCCTACAATGAGCAGTTCTTC. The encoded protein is CATRDSSYNEQFF.

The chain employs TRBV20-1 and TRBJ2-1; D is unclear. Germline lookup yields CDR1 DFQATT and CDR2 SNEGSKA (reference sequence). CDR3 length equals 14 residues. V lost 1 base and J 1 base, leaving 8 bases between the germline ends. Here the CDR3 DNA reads TGCAGTGCTAGAGTCAGAGATTCCTACAATGAGCAGTTCTTC. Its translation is CSARVRDSYNEQFF.

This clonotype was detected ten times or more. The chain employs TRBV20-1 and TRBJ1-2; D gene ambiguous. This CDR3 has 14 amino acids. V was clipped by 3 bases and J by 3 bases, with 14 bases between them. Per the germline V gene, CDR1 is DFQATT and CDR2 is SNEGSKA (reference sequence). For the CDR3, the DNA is TGCAGTGCTAGTGGGTACGGGCAGGACTATGGCTACACCTTC. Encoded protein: CSASGYGQDYGYTF.

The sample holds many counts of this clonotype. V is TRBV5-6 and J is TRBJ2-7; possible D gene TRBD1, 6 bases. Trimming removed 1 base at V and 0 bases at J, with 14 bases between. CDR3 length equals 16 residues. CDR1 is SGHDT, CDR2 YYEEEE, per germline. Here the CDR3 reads CASSLRLRGSSYEQYF. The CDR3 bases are TGTGCCAGCAGCTTGAGGTTAAGGGGGAGCTCCTACGAGCAGTACTTC.

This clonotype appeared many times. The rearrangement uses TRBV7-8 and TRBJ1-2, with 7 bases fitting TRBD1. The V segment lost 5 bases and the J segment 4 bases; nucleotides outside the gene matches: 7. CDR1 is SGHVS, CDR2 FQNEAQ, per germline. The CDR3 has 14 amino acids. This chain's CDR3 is CASSARDSSYGYTF. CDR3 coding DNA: TGTGCCAGCAGCGCCCGGGACAGTTCCTATGGCTACACCTTC.

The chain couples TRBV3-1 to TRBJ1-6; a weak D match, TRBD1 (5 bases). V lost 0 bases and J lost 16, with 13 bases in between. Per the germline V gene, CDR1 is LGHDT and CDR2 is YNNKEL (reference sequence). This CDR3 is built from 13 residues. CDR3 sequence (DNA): TGTGCCAGCAGCCAAGACCTGCGCAGGGCACTCCACTTT. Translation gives CASSQDLRRALHF.

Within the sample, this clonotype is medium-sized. The DNA for the CDR3 is TGCAGTGCTGTCAAGACAGGGGTCACAGATACGCAGTATTTT. Protein sequence: CSAVKTGVTDTQYF. The chain combines TRBV20-1 with TRBJ2-3, with 8 bases aligning to TRBD1. V shed 5 bases, J shed 2 bases, and the junction held 6 bases outside the gene matches. This CDR3 spans 14 amino acids. Germline-derived CDR1 and CDR2 are DFQATT and SNEGSKA (reference sequence).

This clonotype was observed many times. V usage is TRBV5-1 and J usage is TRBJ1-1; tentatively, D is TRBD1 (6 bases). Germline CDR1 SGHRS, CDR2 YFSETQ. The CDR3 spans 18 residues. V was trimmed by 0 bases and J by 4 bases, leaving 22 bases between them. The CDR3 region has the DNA TGCGCCAGCAGCTTGGAGGGGGGAAGTGTAACCACGAGCACTGAAGCTTTCTTT. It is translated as CASSLEGGSVTTSTEAFF.

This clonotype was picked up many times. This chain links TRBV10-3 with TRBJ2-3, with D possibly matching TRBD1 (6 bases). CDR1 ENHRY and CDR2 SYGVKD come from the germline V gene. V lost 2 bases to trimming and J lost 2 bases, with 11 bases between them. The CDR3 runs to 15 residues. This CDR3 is CAISEADRLTDTQYF. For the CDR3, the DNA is TGTGCCATCAGTGAGGCGGACAGACTCACAGATACGCAGTATTTT.

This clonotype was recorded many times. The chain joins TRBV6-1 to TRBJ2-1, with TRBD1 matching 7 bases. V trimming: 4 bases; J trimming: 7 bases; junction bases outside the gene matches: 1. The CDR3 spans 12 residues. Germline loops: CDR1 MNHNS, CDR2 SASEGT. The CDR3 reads CASSAQGNEQFF. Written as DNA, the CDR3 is TGTGCCAGCAGTGCACAGGGGAATGAGCAGTTCTTC.

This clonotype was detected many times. CDR3 protein: CASWEGSSYNEQFF. In DNA form, the CDR3 reads TGCGCCAGCTGGGAGGGTAGCTCCTACAATGAGCAGTTCTTC. The chain uses TRBV10-2 and TRBJ2-1; TRBD2 matches at 7 bases. The V and J ends lost 8 bases and 0 bases, in that order; junction bases with no gene match: 4. CDR1 and CDR2 from the germline V gene are WSHSY and SAAADI. The CDR3 runs 14 residues.

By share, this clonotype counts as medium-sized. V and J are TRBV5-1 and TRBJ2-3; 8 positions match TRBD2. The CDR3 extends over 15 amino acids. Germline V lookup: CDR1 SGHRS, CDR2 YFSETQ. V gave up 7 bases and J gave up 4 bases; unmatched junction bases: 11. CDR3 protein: CASGPDGGAADTQYF. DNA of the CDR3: TGCGCCAGCGGCCCAGACGGGGGGGCCGCAGATACGCAGTATTTT.

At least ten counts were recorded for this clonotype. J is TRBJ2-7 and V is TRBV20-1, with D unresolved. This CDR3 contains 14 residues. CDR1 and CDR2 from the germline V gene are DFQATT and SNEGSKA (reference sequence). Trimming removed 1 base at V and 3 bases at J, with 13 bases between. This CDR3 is CSARGQEFYYEQYF. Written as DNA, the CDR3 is TGCAGTGCTAGAGGACAAGAATTTTACTACGAGCAGTACTTC.

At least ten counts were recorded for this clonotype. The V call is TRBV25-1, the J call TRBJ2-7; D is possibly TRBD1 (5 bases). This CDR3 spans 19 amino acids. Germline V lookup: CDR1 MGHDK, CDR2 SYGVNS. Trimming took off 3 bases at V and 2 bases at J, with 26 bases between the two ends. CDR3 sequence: CASSEFPHGRQGYPYEQYF. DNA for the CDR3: TGTGCCAGCAGTGAGTTCCCCCACGGTCGGCAGGGATATCCCTACGAGCAGTACTTC.